The sequence of this T cell receptor beta chain was determined in a study of vaccination and CD4 T cells after COVID-19. Study at large: The post-COVID sampling time was a median roughly 100 days after diagnosis, ranging from 35 to 161. Overlapping spike pools from SARS-CoV-2 and HCoV-NL63, HCoV-OC43 and HCoV-229E served as culture stimuli. General observations from the study: Early post-infection timepoints were missing, and relatively few convalescent patients were studied.

Of note for this clonotype: Its specificity is unknown.

Described treatment: roughly ten-day PBMC culture with coronavirus spike peptide pools or control peptides (ViraFEST assay). Antigen-specific T cells were expanded with peptide pools by ViraFEST, and TCRs were then sequenced. The Oncomine TCR Beta short-read assay was what sequenced the DNA obtained from cultured CD4+ T cells. TCRdb fed the PCR reads into MiXCR, producing one record per CDR3 protein. The data show 10,000 to 15,000 distinct CDR3 sequences, 50% seen once. The CDR3 loop spans 15 amino acids. V dropped 3 bases and J dropped 8 bases, with 16 bases sitting between them. Sequencing input: CD4+ T cells from blood, cultured in vitro. The clonotype comes from a human donor who had recovered from COVID-19. The J gene is TRBJ2-2, the V gene TRBV12-3 or TRBV12-4; D unclear. As DNA, the CDR3 is TGTGCCAGCAGTTTGATCTTAGGAGTTTTGGGGGAGCTGTTTTTT. It translates to CASSLILGVLGELFF.